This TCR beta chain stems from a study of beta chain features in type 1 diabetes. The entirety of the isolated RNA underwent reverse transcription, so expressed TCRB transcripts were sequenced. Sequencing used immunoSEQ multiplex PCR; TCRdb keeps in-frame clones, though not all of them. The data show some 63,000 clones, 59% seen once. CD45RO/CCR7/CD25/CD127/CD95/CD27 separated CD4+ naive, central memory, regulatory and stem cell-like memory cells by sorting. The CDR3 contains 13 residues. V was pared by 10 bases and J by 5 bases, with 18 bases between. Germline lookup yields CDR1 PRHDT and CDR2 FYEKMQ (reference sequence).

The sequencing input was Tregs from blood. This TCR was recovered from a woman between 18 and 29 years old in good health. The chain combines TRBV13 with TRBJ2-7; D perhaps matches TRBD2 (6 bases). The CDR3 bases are TGTGCCACCACCACCGGGACTTTAAACGAGCAGTACTTC. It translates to CATTTGTLNEQYF.